This is a list of T cell receptor beta chains from one sample in a study of blood T cell repertoires in COVID-19. Generated by immunoSEQ multiplex PCR, the TCRdb table keeps only in-frame clones and is missing some. The sample lists about 270,000 clones, roughly 86% seen once, with about 2.6% in the top ten. The sequencing sample was made of PBMCs or T cells enriched from blood (not recorded which). Receptor source: a woman aged 18-29 years who had recovered from COVID-19. Each CDR3 is given with its conserved first and last residue. D genes are given only for firm matches. Part of the rows lack a size; the others show once, few, many or a class for expanded clones.

D gene	clone size	V gene	J gene	CDR3 protein	CDR3 DNA
TRBD1	NA	TRBV9	TRBJ2-7	CASSGTGAYEQYF	TGTGCCAGCAGCGGGACAGGGGCGTACGAGCAGTACTTC
TRBD1	NA	TRBV19	TRBJ2-7	CASRTGTGYTYEQYF	TGTGCCAGTAGAACCGGGACAGGGTACACCTACGAGCAGTACTTC
NA	many	TRBV4-1	TRBJ1-2	CASSPLSGGVDGYTF	TGCGCCAGCAGCCCCCTGTCGGGGGGAGTGGATGGCTACACCTTC
NA	NA	TRBV12-3/TRBV12-4	TRBJ2-2	CASSPGNTGELFF	TGTGCCAGCAGCCCAGGGAACACCGGGGAGCTGTTTTTT
TRBD2	NA	TRBV5-1	TRBJ2-1	CATAQAGGSYNEQFF	TGCGCCACTGCCCAAGCGGGAGGGTCCTACAATGAGCAGTTCTTC
TRBD1	once	TRBV6-5	TRBJ2-5	CASSTGQDQETQYF	TGTGCCAGCAGTACGGGACAGGACCAAGAGACCCAGTACTTC
NA	NA	TRBV15	TRBJ1-2	CATSRDLRNYGYTF	TGTGCCACCAGCAGAGATCTGAGGAACTATGGCTACACCTTC
TRBD1	NA	TRBV7-7	TRBJ2-2	CASSLGTGANTGELFF	TGTGCCAGCAGCTTAGGGACAGGGGCAAACACCGGGGAGCTGTTTTTT
NA	NA	TRBV4-1	TRBJ1-6	CASSQEQDYNSPLHF	TGCGCCAGCAGCCAAGAACAGGATTATAATTCACCCCTCCACTTT
NA	NA	TRBV6-5	TRBJ2-7	CASRTGTRHYEQYF	TGTGCCAGCCGAACCGGGACAAGACACTACGAGCAGTACTTC
TRBD2	NA	TRBV10-3	TRBJ2-3	CAISLPGLAGPSTDTQYF	TGTGCCATCAGCCTACCGGGACTAGCGGGCCCTAGCACAGATACGCAGTATTTT
TRBD2	NA	TRBV7-8	TRBJ2-5	CASSSGLALQETQYF	TGTGCCAGCAGCTCGGGACTAGCACTACAAGAGACCCAGTACTTC
TRBD2	once	TRBV9	TRBJ2-1	CASSPETSSDEQFF	TGTGCCAGCAGCCCTGAGACTAGCTCCGATGAGCAGTTCTTC
TRBD1	NA	TRBV5-1	TRBJ2-7	CASSSTGTGEGEQYF	TGCGCCAGCAGCTCCACCGGGACAGGGGAAGGTGAGCAGTACTTC
TRBD1	NA	TRBV27	TRBJ2-7	CASSPGTGINEQYF	TGTGCCAGCAGCCCCGGGACAGGGATCAACGAGCAGTACTTC
NA	NA	TRBV19	TRBJ2-1	CASSSQISSYNEQFF	TGTGCCAGTAGTTCTCAGATTTCCTCCTACAATGAGCAGTTCTTC
TRBD2	NA	TRBV30	TRBJ2-7	CAWDRGLAGVYEQYF	TGTGCCTGGGACAGGGGACTAGCGGGAGTCTACGAGCAGTACTTC
NA	NA	TRBV12-3/TRBV12-4	TRBJ2-3	CASSPRGTDTQYF	TGTGCCAGCAGTCCCCGGGGCACAGATACGCAGTATTTT
TRBD1	NA	TRBV5-6	TRBJ1-1	CASSRDRGNTEAFF	TGTGCCAGCAGCCGGGACAGGGGGAACACTGAAGCTTTCTTT
NA	NA	TRBV7-8	TRBJ2-5	CASSLTRTRETQYF	TGTGCCAGCAGTCTCACACGGACACGAGAGACCCAGTACTTC
TRBD2	NA	TRBV10-1	TRBJ2-2	CASSGTSTGELFF	TGCGCCAGCAGTGGGACTAGCACCGGGGAGCTGTTTTTT
NA	NA	TRBV4-3	TRBJ2-1	CASSRNRDYNEQFF	TGCGCCAGCAGCCGCAACAGGGATTACAATGAGCAGTTCTTC
NA	once	TRBV5-6	TRBJ2-1	CASSSQGRPYNEQFF	TGTGCCAGCAGCAGCCAGGGTAGACCCTACAATGAGCAGTTCTTC
TRBD2	NA	TRBV7-2	TRBJ2-3	CASSLQAAGGVADTQYF	TGTGCCAGCAGCTTACAAGCGGCGGGAGGGGTCGCAGATACGCAGTATTTT
TRBD1	NA	TRBV5-1	TRBJ2-7	CASSLDPGGIYEQYF	TGCGCCAGCAGCTTGGACCCAGGGGGCATCTACGAGCAGTACTTC
TRBD2	NA	TRBV7-2	TRBJ2-7	CASSLIAGYEQYF	TGTGCCAGCAGCTTAATAGCGGGATACGAGCAGTACTTC
NA	NA	TRBV9	TRBJ1-2	CASSASGTRNYGYTF	TGTGCCAGCAGCGCCTCCGGGACAAGGAACTATGGCTACACCTTC
TRBD1	NA	TRBV7-7	TRBJ1-2	CASSSSGPPLWGQGFHGYTF	TGTGCCAGCAGCTCGTCCGGGCCGCCATTGTGGGGACAGGGGTTCCATGGCTACACCTTC
NA	NA	TRBV20-1	TRBJ1-6	CSASLQPNSPLHF	TGCAGTGCTAGTTTACAACCTAATTCACCCCTCCACTTT
TRBD2	NA	TRBV30	TRBJ2-7	CAWRLAGSYEQYF	TGTGCCTGGAGGCTAGCGGGTTCGTACGAGCAGTACTTC
NA	NA	TRBV24-1	TRBJ1-2	CATSDSPSRGYTF	TGTGCCACCAGTGACTCTCCGTCGCGGGGCTACACCTTC
NA	NA	TRBV6-2/TRBV6-3	TRBJ1-5	CASSYSQGLGSNQPQHF	TGTGCCAGCAGTTACTCTCAGGGGTTAGGGAGCAATCAGCCCCAGCATTTT
TRBD2	few	TRBV3-1/TRBV3-2	TRBJ2-1	CASSQPGLAGWGEQFF	TGTGCCAGCAGCCAACCGGGACTAGCGGGATGGGGGGAGCAGTTCTTC
NA	once	TRBV4-1	TRBJ1-3	CASSYAWDTEGTGNTIYF	TGCGCCAGCAGCTACGCATGGGACACCGAGGGGACTGGAAACACCATATATTTT
NA	NA	TRBV11-2	TRBJ2-3	CASSLGYRASRSTDTQYF	TGTGCCAGCAGCTTAGGTTATAGGGCTAGCCGAAGCACAGATACGCAGTATTTT
TRBD2	NA	TRBV4-3	TRBJ2-3	CASSQMRGLAYRTDTQYF	TGCGCCAGCAGCCAGATGCGGGGACTAGCTTATCGCACAGATACGCAGTATTTT
NA	NA	TRBV6-5	TRBJ2-7	CASSLGGRNSRQYF	TGTGCCAGCAGCCTCGGGGGGCGGAACTCGAGGCAGTACTTC
TRBD1	NA	TRBV19	TRBJ1-4	CASSMGQRNYWITTNEKLFF	TGTGCCAGTAGTATGGGACAGCGAAATTACTGGATCACAACTAATGAAAAACTGTTTTTT
NA	NA	TRBV11-3	TRBJ2-7	CASSLGGGRVSIEQYF	TGTGCCAGCAGCTTAGGGGGGGGCAGGGTCTCTATCGAGCAGTACTTC
NA	NA	TRBV19	TRBJ1-3	CASSLYPGSGNTIYF	TGTGCCAGTAGTCTCTACCCGGGATCTGGAAACACCATATATTTT
TRBD2	NA	TRBV7-2	TRBJ2-5	CASSFRRTSLFQETQYF	TGTGCCAGCAGCTTTAGAAGGACTAGCCTTTTTCAAGAGACCCAGTACTTC
NA	NA	TRBV27	TRBJ2-7	CASSLWRTGEQYF	TGTGCCAGCAGTTTATGGCGGACGGGGGAGCAGTACTTC
NA	few	TRBV6-1	TRBJ2-7	CASSEAAVGGGSKMAEQYF	TGTGCCAGCAGTGAAGCAGCGGTCGGGGGCGGGAGCAAGATGGCCGAGCAGTACTTC
TRBD2	NA	TRBV7-9	TRBJ2-1	CASSSLAGDAQFF	TGTGCCAGCAGCTCGCTGGCGGGAGATGCACAGTTCTTC
TRBD2	NA	TRBV15	TRBJ2-3	CATSRGAGSTDTQYF	TGTGCCACCAGCAGAGGAGCGGGAAGCACAGATACGCAGTATTTT
TRBD1	NA	TRBV14	TRBJ2-1	CASSQFDRGIYNEQFF	TGTGCCAGCAGCCAATTCGACAGGGGGATCTACAATGAGCAGTTCTTC
TRBD1	once	TRBV19	TRBJ1-1	CASRDDRGDMNTEAFF	TGTGCCAGTAGGGATGACAGGGGAGATATGAACACTGAAGCTTTCTTT
TRBD1	NA	TRBV19	TRBJ1-4	CASSRTGGADEKLFF	TGTGCCAGTAGTCGGACAGGGGGCGCGGATGAAAAACTGTTTTTT
NA	NA	TRBV9	TRBJ2-7	CASSPGTEDEQYF	TGTGCCAGCAGCCCGGGTACCGAGGACGAGCAGTACTTC
TRBD1	once	TRBV4-1	TRBJ1-6	CASSRGTGDHYNSPLHF	TGCGCCAGCAGCCGCGGAACAGGGGATCACTATAATTCACCCCTCCACTTT
TRBD1	NA	TRBV2	TRBJ1-6	CASSDMGQGTTLHF	TGTGCCAGCAGTGATATGGGACAGGGTACTACCCTCCACTTT
NA	NA	TRBV10-2	TRBJ2-7	CASREKERLGYEQYF	TGCGCCAGCAGGGAAAAAGAACGACTAGGCTACGAGCAGTACTTC
TRBD1	NA	TRBV7-2	TRBJ1-1	CASSSGTGGVGTEAFF	TGTGCCAGCAGCTCCGGGACAGGGGGAGTCGGCACTGAAGCTTTCTTT
TRBD2	NA	TRBV5-4	TRBJ2-7	CASSLLAGSEQYF	TGTGCCAGCAGTTTGCTAGCGGGGTCTGAGCAGTACTTC
TRBD1	NA	TRBV10-3	TRBJ2-3	CAISEPKIGQATDTQYF	TGTGCCATCAGTGAGCCTAAAATAGGACAGGCCACAGATACGCAGTATTTT